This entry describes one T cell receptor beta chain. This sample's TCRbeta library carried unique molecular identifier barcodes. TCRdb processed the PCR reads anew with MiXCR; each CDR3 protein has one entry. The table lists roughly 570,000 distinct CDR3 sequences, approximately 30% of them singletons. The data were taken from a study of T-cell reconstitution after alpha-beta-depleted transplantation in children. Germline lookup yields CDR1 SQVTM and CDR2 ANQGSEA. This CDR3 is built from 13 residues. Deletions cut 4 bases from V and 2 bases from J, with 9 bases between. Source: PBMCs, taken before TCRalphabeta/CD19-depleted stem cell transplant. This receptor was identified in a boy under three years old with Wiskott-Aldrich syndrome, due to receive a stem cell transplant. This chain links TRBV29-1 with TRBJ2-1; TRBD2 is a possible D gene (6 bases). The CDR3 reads CSVAGDAYNEQFF. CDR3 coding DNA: TGCAGCGTTGCGGGGGACGCCTACAATGAGCAGTTCTTC.